Included here is one TCR beta chain sequence, with context. Its antigen remains unidentified. The record has no base qualities; no much larger clone is one base away. From its cysteine to its phenylalanine, the CDR3 spans 15 amino acids. Only the CDR3 portion is preserved as DNA: 45 bases, with reading frame beginning at the first base. Via the germline V gene (reference sequence), CDR1 is DFQATT and CDR2 SNEGSKA. Trimming takes 2 bases off V and 6 bases off J; junction bases not matched to a gene: 7. TCR cDNA was made using 5'RACE template switching, a step that added a universal primer site and unique molecular identifiers. Priming for cDNA synthesis came from both the TCR alpha and TCR beta constant segments. Library amplification used two PCR steps, and the second PCR step added sample barcodes and sequencing adapters. Sequencing of libraries was done on Illumina HiSeq 2500 (2x100 bp) or NovaSeq (2x150 bp). Per the original workflow: Demultiplexing of reads and collapsing into UMI consensus sequences were performed with MIGEC, and V(D)J alignment was carried out with MiXCR. Clonotypes responding to the vaccine were identified with edgeR on replicate PBMC samples, with the criteria of FDR below 0.01 and a log2 fold change above 5 up to day 15. Each bulk clonotype received a CD4 or CD8 identity based on whether the sequenced CD4 or CD8 repertoire contained that clonotype at higher abundance. TCRdb reworked the public reads: Q25 trimming with fastp, MiXCR clone assembly, productive beta chains retained. Each CDR3 protein gets just one entry, which takes the most common genes and DNA from the rows behind it. The V and J calls come from TCRdb's annotation, not from the publication. This sample lists 300,000 to 350,000 distinct CDR3 sequences; roughly 7.5% were detected once. The ten most abundant clones make up 17% of the sample.

This specimen comes from a study of T cells after yellow fever vaccination (dated by TCRdb to 2018 to 2020). Some background on the complete study: Libraries from fractions with low cell numbers were prepared with the SMART-Seq v4 Ultra Low Input RNA kit. Blood was collected at multiple timepoints before and after primary and secondary immunization, and bulk PBMC replicates and cell subsets were isolated. The cohort comprised two healthy male donors, one aged 18 to 30 and one aged 30 to 39 years. Bulk TCR alpha and beta repertoires were sequenced longitudinally to track T-cell clones before and after primary and booster YFV17D yellow fever vaccination. Study-level results and caveats: Because only a couple of donors were included in the study, the extent to which the findings can be generalized is limited. Most clones expanded after primary vaccination were re-detected after the booster (almost 98% of CD4 and approximately 88% of CD8), suggesting broad memory maintenance. Compared with the primary T-cell response, the secondary T-cell response was faster but weaker, reaching its peak on day 5 rather than on day 15. FACS-sorted repertoires could contain abundant contaminating clonotypes from the bulk population, so computational filtering was required. A small share of clonotypes was detected in both CD4 and CD8 compartments, with the overlap likely arising from convergent recombination.

Read against the paper, the sample's treatment or condition label means: live attenuated yellow fever vaccine strain. Two biological replicates of bulk PBMCs were collected at each blood-draw timepoint. A standard Ficoll-Paque protocol was used to isolate PBMCs from peripheral blood. TriZol was used to extract RNA from bulk PBMCs, from CD4 and CD8 fractions, and from dextramer-positive and dextramer-negative fractions. The sequence was collected from a man between 18 and 35 years old who received the YFV17D yellow fever vaccine. This chain joins TRBV20-1 to TRBJ2-1; 10 central bases correspond to TRBD2. The material sequenced was PBMCs, taken 35 to 50 days after the first yellow fever vaccination. The sequence in DNA is TGCAGTGCTAGATTGCTTCTAGCGGGAGTCAATGAGCAGTTCTTC. It translates to CSARLLLAGVNEQFF.